This entry is about one T cell receptor (beta chain). The source of the sample is a study of shared clonotypes between healthy human individuals. Study summary: Aged 18 to 49, the donors were a couple of women and a few men.

Authors' analysis steps: ImmunoSEQ only sent back junction sequences with no quality scores, so filtering was done differently. TCRdb keeps only in-frame clones here, not all; method: immunoSEQ multiplex PCR. V and J calls and clone size are given by that table; D and trimming were obtained from the DNA. The sample comprises about 480,000 clones, more than 65% of which are singletons, and roughly 13% rests with the top ten. Researchers drew on tens of millions of PBMCs for genomic DNA from unsorted samples. The CDR3 length is 15 residues. Looked up from germline, CDR1 is MDHEN and CDR2 is SYDVKM. Losses at the gene ends were 3 bases for V and 4 bases for J; bases not matched to a gene: 5.

This chain links TRBV28 with TRBJ2-1; 8 nucleotides align to TRBD2. The TCR sequence derives from a middle-aged woman in good health. Some clones in this sample may be carry-over from other donors' samples. The sample consisted of PBMCs. The CDR3 is CASSFVAGGYNEQFF. CDR3 bases: TGTGCCAGCAGTTTTGTTGCGGGAGGATACAATGAGCAGTTCTTC.